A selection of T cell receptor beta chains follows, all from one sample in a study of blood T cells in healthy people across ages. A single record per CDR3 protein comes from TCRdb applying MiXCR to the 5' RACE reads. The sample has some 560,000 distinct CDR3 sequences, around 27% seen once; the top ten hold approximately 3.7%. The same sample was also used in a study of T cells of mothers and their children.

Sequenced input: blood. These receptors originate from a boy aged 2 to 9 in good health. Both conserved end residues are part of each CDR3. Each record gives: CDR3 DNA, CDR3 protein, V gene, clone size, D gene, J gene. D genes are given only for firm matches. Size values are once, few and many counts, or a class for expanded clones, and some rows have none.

TGTGCCAGCAGCCTTACCGGGACAGGGGGCTTTGGGGCCGGGGAGCTGTTTTTT | CASSLTGTGGFGAGELFF | TRBV7-2 | NA | TRBD1 | TRBJ2-2
TGTGCCAGCAGCTCCATCTCCTACGAGCAGTACTTC | CASSSISYEQYF | TRBV7-9 | few | NA | TRBJ2-7
TGTGCCAGCAGCGGTGCCGGACTAGCGGGAGTGGAGACCCAGTACTTC | CASSGAGLAGVETQYF | TRBV9 | NA | TRBD2 | TRBJ2-5
TGTGCCAGCAGTGTAGGGACTAGCGGGAGGGCCGCTGAGCAGTTCTTC | CASSVGTSGRAAEQFF | TRBV6-1 | few | TRBD2 | TRBJ2-1
TGCAGCGCCCAGATTAGCGGGTCTAGCACAGATACGCAGTATTTT | CSAQISGSSTDTQYF | TRBV29-1 | NA | TRBD2 | TRBJ2-3
TGTGCTAGTGCTTCGGACAGGGGTTGGGCCAAAAACATTCAGTACTTC | CASASDRGWAKNIQYF | TRBV12-5 | NA | TRBD1 | TRBJ2-4
TGCGCCAGCAGCTCATCAGGGGGCGCTGGAGAAAAACTGTTTTTT | CASSSSGGAGEKLFF | TRBV5-1 | few | TRBD1 | TRBJ1-4
TGTGCCAGCAGCTTAGCGGGACAGGGGCTGAAGACCCAGTACTTC | CASSLAGQGLKTQYF | TRBV7-2 | NA | TRBD1 | TRBJ2-5
TGTGCCAGCAGCCCACTAGCGGGGTCTGGAGAGCAGTACTTC | CASSPLAGSGEQYF | TRBV7-2 | NA | TRBD2 | TRBJ2-7
TGCGCCAGCAGCCCGGGGCTCGGGACTTACGGGGGCACAGATACGCAGTATTTT | CASSPGLGTYGGTDTQYF | TRBV5-1 | NA | NA | TRBJ2-3
TGTGCCTGGAGCGTACCCCCGTTACCCTCCGCGATTTTT | CAWSVPPLPSAIF | TRBV30 | NA | NA | TRBJ1-4
TGTGCCAGCAGCCCAATAGCCGGAGTGGCCGGGGAGCTGTTTTTT | CASSPIAGVAGELFF | TRBV7-9 | few | NA | TRBJ2-2
TGTGCCAGCAGCTCAAGGGAGGGCACCATATATTTT | CASSSREGTIYF | TRBV7-9 | once | NA | TRBJ1-3
TGTGCCAGCAGCTCCCCCTTGGCCGGGAACATTCAGTACTTC | CASSSPLAGNIQYF | TRBV11-2 | NA | NA | TRBJ2-4
TGCAGCGTTGAAGACTGGGCCGGGGCTGATCTAGCCAAAAACATTCAGTACTTC | CSVEDWAGADLAKNIQYF | TRBV29-1 | many | NA | TRBJ2-4
TGTGCCAGCAGCTTAGTTCGGCTAGCGGGAGGACAAAAAAACATTCAGTACTTC | CASSLVRLAGGQKNIQYF | TRBV7-9 | many | TRBD2 | TRBJ2-4
TGTGCCAGCAGTTCCCCCGGGTCAGGCGAGCAGTACTTC | CASSSPGSGEQYF | TRBV28 | NA | NA | TRBJ2-7
TGTGCCAGCAGCCGATACTCAGATACGCAGTATTTT | CASSRYSDTQYF | TRBV14 | few | NA | TRBJ2-3
TGTGCCAGCAGCGTTCCGGGGCCTCAAGAGACCCAGTACTTC | CASSVPGPQETQYF | TRBV5-4 | NA | NA | TRBJ2-5
TGTGCCTGGAAGGTCAGGGTAAATTCACCCCTCCACTTT | CAWKVRVNSPLHF | TRBV30 | NA | NA | TRBJ1-6
TGTGCCAGCAGTGATGGTCCTTCGCCCCACTATGGCTACACCTTC | CASSDGPSPHYGYTF | TRBV6-1 | NA | NA | TRBJ1-2
TGTGCCAGCAGTTTCAAGCGGGAGGGCTACAATGAGCAGTTCTTC | CASSFKREGYNEQFF | TRBV28 | NA | TRBD2 | TRBJ2-1
TGTGCCACCTTAAAGACAGGCGGGAGCACTGAAGCTTTCTTT | CATLKTGGSTEAFF | TRBV10-3 | NA | NA | TRBJ1-1
TGTGCCAGCAGTTTATTCGGGGACAGGGGGAGCAAGCCACCCCTCCACTTT | CASSLFGDRGSKPPLHF | TRBV27 | few | TRBD1 | TRBJ1-6
TGCAGCGTTGATACGGGTGGAGGGGAGCAGTACTTC | CSVDTGGGEQYF | TRBV29-1 | few | NA | TRBJ2-7
TGCAGCGTTGTCCCGACAGGGGCGAACAATGAGCAGTTCTTC | CSVVPTGANNEQFF | TRBV29-1 | few | TRBD1 | TRBJ2-1
TGCAGTGCCGATAGCGGGAGGGCGTTGGATGAGCAGTTCTTC | CSADSGRALDEQFF | TRBV20-1 | few | TRBD2 | TRBJ2-1
TGTGCCAGCAGCCGCAGATGGGGGGTTGACACTGAAGCTTTCTTT | CASSRRWGVDTEAFF | TRBV7-8 | NA | NA | TRBJ1-1
TGTGCTAGTGGTTTGGGACAGGGGTTATTTGAAAAACTGTTTTTT | CASGLGQGLFEKLFF | TRBV12-5 | NA | TRBD1 | TRBJ1-4
TGTGCCAGCAGCGTAGGTGGGGTATATGACAATGAGCAGTTCTTC | CASSVGGVYDNEQFF | TRBV9 | NA | NA | TRBJ2-1
TGTGCCAGCAGTCCTAAGCGGCGGCACGAGCAGTACTTC | CASSPKRRHEQYF | TRBV25-1 | few | NA | TRBJ2-7
TGCGCCAGCAGCCCTCTGTGGGGCCTTGAGCAGTTCTTC | CASSPLWGLEQFF | TRBV5-1 | few | NA | TRBJ2-1
TGCAGCGTTGATTTCCGCAATGAGCAGTTCTTC | CSVDFRNEQFF | TRBV29-1 | NA | NA | TRBJ2-1
TGTGCCAGCAGCCGAGCGGGGAGGGAAGGAGGACTCAACTATGACTACACCTTC | CASSRAGREGGLNYDYTF | TRBV11-2 | NA | NA | TRBJ1-2
TGCGCCAGCAGCTTTTCCGGGACTAGCGGGAAAGATGAGCAGTTCTTC | CASSFSGTSGKDEQFF | TRBV5-1 | few | TRBD2 | TRBJ2-1
TGTGCCAGCAGTTCCGGGACAGGGGGAAACCAAGAGACCCAGTACTTC | CASSSGTGGNQETQYF | TRBV6-2/TRBV6-3 | NA | TRBD1 | TRBJ2-5
TGCAGTGCTGCCGGGACAGGGAAAGAGACCCAGTACTTC | CSAAGTGKETQYF | TRBV20-1 | NA | TRBD1 | TRBJ2-5
TGTGCCAGCAGTGCGGAGGTGACCTATAATTCACCCCTCCACTTT | CASSAEVTYNSPLHF | TRBV2 | NA | NA | TRBJ1-6
TGTGCCAGCAGCGACTTAGCAGATACGCAGTATTTT | CASSDLADTQYF | TRBV7-2 | many | NA | TRBJ2-3
TGTGCCAGCAGCGCCCTCAGGGACAGCAACACCGGGGAGCTGTTTTTT | CASSALRDSNTGELFF | TRBV9 | few | TRBD1 | TRBJ2-2
TGTGCCAGCAGTGACGGACTCTACGGGCAGTACTTC | CASSDGLYGQYF | TRBV6-5 | NA | NA | TRBJ2-7
TGCGCCAGCAGCCAGAGGAGCCCAAATGGACAGGGTGGCACCGGGGAGCTGTTTTTT | CASSQRSPNGQGGTGELFF | TRBV4-3 | NA | TRBD1 | TRBJ2-2
TGTGCCAGCAGCCGCACCTTAATCTACAATGAGCAGTTCTTC | CASSRTLIYNEQFF | TRBV11-1 | NA | NA | TRBJ2-1
TGTGCCAGCAGCTTGCGACGGAGCTACGAGCAGTACTTC | CASSLRRSYEQYF | TRBV13 | NA | NA | TRBJ2-7
TGTGCCAGCAGCTTAGGCGGGAGTCGCGACGAGCAGTACTTC | CASSLGGSRDEQYF | TRBV7-2 | few | TRBD2 | TRBJ2-7
TGTGCCAGCAGCCAAGATCTAGCGGCCGGGGCTAGGGAGACCCAGTACTTC | CASSQDLAAGARETQYF | TRBV3-1 | NA | TRBD2 | TRBJ2-5
TGTGCCAGCAGTTCCATAAGAGGTCGCGATGGCTACACCTTC | CASSSIRGRDGYTF | TRBV12-3/TRBV12-4 | few | NA | TRBJ1-2